The entry below describes one T cell receptor (beta chain). What it binds is not known. The V gene's germline CDR1 is LGHNA and CDR2 YNFKEQ. CDR3 size: 16 residues. After removal of 3 bases from V and 2 bases from J, the junction contained 4 bases not matched to a gene. This entry is derived from a study of cytomegalovirus exposure and HLA in healthy donors. Study background: In terms of ancestry, the Caucasian-associated cluster contained roughly 81% of the 398 genotyped donors. General study points: Previous analysis showed most TCR beta V segments were productive about 87% or about 30% of the time. A list of more than 150 TCR beta chains associated with cytomegalovirus was given.

PCR involved 60 Vbeta and 13 Jbeta primers. Clones were sequenced by immunoSEQ multiplex PCR, and TCRdb holds only the in-frame ones, with some missing. The sample has approximately 140,000 clones, over 60% seen once. This TCR came from a man aged 35-49 years in good health and CMV-seropositive. The J gene is TRBJ2-2, the V gene TRBV4-2, with TRBD2 identical over 9 bases. The sample consisted of PBMCs. In DNA, the CDR3 is TGTGCCAGCAGCCACGGTAGCGGGAGAAACACCGGGGAGCTGTTTTTT. It yields the protein CASSHGSGRNTGELFF.